Listed below are T cell receptor beta chains from one sample, sequenced in a study of CD8 T cells in Susac syndrome. Each CDR3 protein gets one entry after TCRdb re-called the immunoSEQ multiplex PCR reads with MiXCR. This sample carries about 75,000 distinct CDR3 sequences, less than 95% of them seen once, and the ten largest clones take about 0.48%. The sequenced sample consisted of CD8+ T cells from PBMCs. These receptors all stem from a human donor with Susac syndrome. Each CDR3 is given with its conserved first and last residue. Each record gives: J gene, clone size, D gene, CDR3 length, V gene, CDR3 DNA, CDR3 protein. A D gene is named only where the DNA matches it firmly. Some rows have no size entry. The others give once, few or many, or a class for an expanded clone.

J gene: TRBJ2-7
clone size: -
D gene: -
CDR3 length: 15
V gene: TRBV9
CDR3 DNA: TGTGCCAGCAGTCAACCAGGGGCAGCCCGGGGAGAGCAGTACTTC
CDR3 protein: CASSQPGAARGEQYF

J gene: TRBJ2-7
clone size: -
D gene: TRBD1
CDR3 length: 13
V gene: TRBV5-1
CDR3 DNA: TGCGCCAGCGCCCTTGACAGGGGTGACGAGCAGTACTTC
CDR3 protein: CASALDRGDEQYF

J gene: TRBJ1-2
clone size: -
D gene: TRBD1
CDR3 length: 13
V gene: TRBV2
CDR3 DNA: TGTGCCAGCAGGGACCGGGACAGGAATGGCTACACCTTC
CDR3 protein: CASRDRDRNGYTF

J gene: TRBJ2-5
clone size: once
D gene: -
CDR3 length: 15
V gene: TRBV27
CDR3 DNA: TGTGCCAGCAGTTCCTTCGGGGGTCCACAAGAGACCCAGTACTTC
CDR3 protein: CASSSFGGPQETQYF

J gene: TRBJ2-2
clone size: few
D gene: -
CDR3 length: 13
V gene: TRBV6-4
CDR3 DNA: TGTGCCAGCAGTGAGGGGAACACCGGGGAGCTGTTTTTT
CDR3 protein: CASSEGNTGELFF

J gene: TRBJ2-3
clone size: once
D gene: TRBD2
CDR3 length: 15
V gene: TRBV30
CDR3 DNA: TGTGCCTGGAGTGTATCGGGGGGATTTATAGATACGCAGTATTTT
CDR3 protein: CAWSVSGGFIDTQYF

J gene: TRBJ2-5
clone size: -
D gene: -
CDR3 length: 16
V gene: TRBV5-6
CDR3 DNA: TGTGCCAGCAGCTTGGCGCGGGACTCACGCCGGGGGACCCAGTACTTC
CDR3 protein: CASSLARDSRRGTQYF

J gene: TRBJ2-3
clone size: -
D gene: -
CDR3 length: 14
V gene: TRBV5-1
CDR3 DNA: TGCGCCAGCAGCATGGGGGGCGGCCCAGATACGCAGTATTTT
CDR3 protein: CASSMGGGPDTQYF

J gene: TRBJ1-4
clone size: -
D gene: -
CDR3 length: 11
V gene: TRBV27
CDR3 DNA: TGTGCCAGCAGTTTTCAAGAAAAACTGTTTTTT
CDR3 protein: CASSFQEKLFF

J gene: TRBJ2-2
clone size: -
D gene: -
CDR3 length: 15
V gene: TRBV15
CDR3 DNA: TGTGCCACCAGCAGAGATCGCGAGAACGCCGGGGAGCTGTTTTTT
CDR3 protein: CATSRDRENAGELFF

J gene: TRBJ1-1
clone size: -
D gene: -
CDR3 length: 14
V gene: TRBV6-5
CDR3 DNA: TGTGCCAGCAGCCTGGGGGACGGGAACACTGAAGCTTTCTTT
CDR3 protein: CASSLGDGNTEAFF

J gene: TRBJ2-3
clone size: -
D gene: -
CDR3 length: 13
V gene: TRBV14
CDR3 DNA: TGTGCCAGCAGCCAAGTGAACACAGATACGCAGTATTTT
CDR3 protein: CASSQVNTDTQYF

J gene: TRBJ2-7
clone size: -
D gene: -
CDR3 length: 13
V gene: TRBV27
CDR3 DNA: TGTGCCAGCAGCGACAGCATCTCCTACGAGCAGTACTTC
CDR3 protein: CASSDSISYEQYF

J gene: TRBJ2-2
clone size: -
D gene: TRBD1
CDR3 length: 18
V gene: TRBV28
CDR3 DNA: TGTGCCAGCAGTTTATATCCCCCCGGGGGACAGGGGGCCGGGGAGCTGTTTTTT
CDR3 protein: CASSLYPPGGQGAGELFF

J gene: TRBJ2-2
clone size: few
D gene: TRBD1
CDR3 length: 15
V gene: TRBV19
CDR3 DNA: TGTGCCAGTAGTTCGCGGACAGGGAACACCGGGGAGCTGTTTTTT
CDR3 protein: CASSSRTGNTGELFF

J gene: TRBJ2-1
clone size: -
D gene: TRBD2
CDR3 length: 17
V gene: TRBV5-1
CDR3 DNA: TGCGCCAGCAGCCTAGCAATTACTAGCGGGGGATACAATGAGCAGTTCTTC
CDR3 protein: CASSLAITSGGYNEQFF

J gene: TRBJ1-1
clone size: once
D gene: -
CDR3 length: 14
V gene: TRBV7-9
CDR3 DNA: TGTGCCAGCAGCTTAGTGTTCCAGACATCTGAAGCTTTCTTT
CDR3 protein: CASSLVFQTSEAFF

J gene: TRBJ2-7
clone size: -
D gene: TRBD1
CDR3 length: 15
V gene: TRBV11-2
CDR3 DNA: TGTGCCAGCAGCTTGACAGGGGAATCCGGCTACGAGCAGTACTTC
CDR3 protein: CASSLTGESGYEQYF

J gene: TRBJ2-5
clone size: -
D gene: TRBD2
CDR3 length: 18
V gene: TRBV7-6
CDR3 DNA: TGTGCCAGCAGCTTAAAAGGACTAGCGGGGGGAGGCTACGAGACCCAGTACTTC
CDR3 protein: CASSLKGLAGGGYETQYF

J gene: TRBJ2-5
clone size: -
D gene: TRBD2
CDR3 length: 15
V gene: TRBV12-3/TRBV12-4
CDR3 DNA: TGTGCCAGCGGACTAGCGGGGGGGCAGGGTGAGACCCAGTACTTC
CDR3 protein: CASGLAGGQGETQYF

J gene: TRBJ2-4
clone size: -
D gene: -
CDR3 length: 17
V gene: TRBV11-2
CDR3 DNA: TGTGCCAGCAGCTCCCCGGGACCGCCGGGTGCCAAAAACATTCAGTACTTC
CDR3 protein: CASSSPGPPGAKNIQYF

J gene: TRBJ1-6
clone size: -
D gene: -
CDR3 length: 15
V gene: TRBV7-3
CDR3 DNA: TGTGCCAGCAGCGTCTTCGGGACCCAGAGTTCACCCCTCCACTTT
CDR3 protein: CASSVFGTQSSPLHF

J gene: TRBJ2-1
clone size: -
D gene: TRBD2
CDR3 length: 15
V gene: TRBV4-1
CDR3 DNA: TGCGCCAGCAGCACACCTGGGACTAGCCAGAATGAGCAGTTCTTC
CDR3 protein: CASSTPGTSQNEQFF

J gene: TRBJ2-5
clone size: -
D gene: TRBD2
CDR3 length: 14
V gene: TRBV12-3/TRBV12-4
CDR3 DNA: TGTGCCAGCAGTTTAGGACTAGCGGGGGGGGACCAGTACTTC
CDR3 protein: CASSLGLAGGDQYF

J gene: TRBJ2-3
clone size: -
D gene: TRBD1
CDR3 length: 15
V gene: TRBV9
CDR3 DNA: TGTGCCAGCAGCGCCAGGGGGCGGTTAACAGATACGCAGTATTTT
CDR3 protein: CASSARGRLTDTQYF

J gene: TRBJ2-2
clone size: -
D gene: -
CDR3 length: 11
V gene: TRBV25-1
CDR3 DNA: TGTGCCAGCAGTGAGCTCCTGGAGCTGTTTTTT
CDR3 protein: CASSELLELFF